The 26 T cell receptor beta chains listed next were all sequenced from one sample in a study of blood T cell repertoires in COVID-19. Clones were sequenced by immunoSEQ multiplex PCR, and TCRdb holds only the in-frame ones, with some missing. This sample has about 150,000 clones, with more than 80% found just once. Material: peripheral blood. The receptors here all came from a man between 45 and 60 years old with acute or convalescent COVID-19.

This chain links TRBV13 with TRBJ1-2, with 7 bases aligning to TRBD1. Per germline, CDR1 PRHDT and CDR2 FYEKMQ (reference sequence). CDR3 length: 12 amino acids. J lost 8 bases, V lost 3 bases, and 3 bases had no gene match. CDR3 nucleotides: TGTGCCAGCAGCTTCCACAGGGGCGGCTACACCTTC. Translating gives CASSFHRGGYTF.

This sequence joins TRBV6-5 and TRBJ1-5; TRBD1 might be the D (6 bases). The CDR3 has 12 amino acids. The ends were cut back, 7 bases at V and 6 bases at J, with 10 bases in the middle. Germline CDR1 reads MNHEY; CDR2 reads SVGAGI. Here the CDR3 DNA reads TGTGCCAGCATTGGACAGCTTCAGCCCCAGCATTTT. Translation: CASIGQLQPQHF.

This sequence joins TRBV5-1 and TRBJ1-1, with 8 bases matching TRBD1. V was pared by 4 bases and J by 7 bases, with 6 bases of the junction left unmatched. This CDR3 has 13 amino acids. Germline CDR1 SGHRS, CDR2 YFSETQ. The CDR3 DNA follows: TGCGCCAGCAGCACGGACAGGGCCGGTGAAGCTTTCTTT. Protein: CASSTDRAGEAFF.

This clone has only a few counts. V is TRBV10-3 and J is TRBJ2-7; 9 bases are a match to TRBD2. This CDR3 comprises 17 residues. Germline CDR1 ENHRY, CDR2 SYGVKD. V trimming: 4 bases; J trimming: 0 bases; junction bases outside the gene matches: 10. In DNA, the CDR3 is TGTGCCATCAGTGGATTCAGCGGCGGGAGGGGCTCCTACGAGCAGTACTTC. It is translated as CAISGFSGGRGSYEQYF.

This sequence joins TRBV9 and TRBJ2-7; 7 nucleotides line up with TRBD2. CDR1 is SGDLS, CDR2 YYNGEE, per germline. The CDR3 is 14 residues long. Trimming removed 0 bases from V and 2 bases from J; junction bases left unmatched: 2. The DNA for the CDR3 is TGTGCCAGCAGCGTAGGGGGAGGGCCCTACGAGCAGTACTTC. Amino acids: CASSVGGGPYEQYF.

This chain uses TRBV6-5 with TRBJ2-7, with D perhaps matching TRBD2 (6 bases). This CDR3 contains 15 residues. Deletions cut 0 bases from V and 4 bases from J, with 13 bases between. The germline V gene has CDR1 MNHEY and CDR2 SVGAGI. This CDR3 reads CASSYSMAGLYEQYV. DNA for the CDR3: TGTGCCAGCAGTTACTCGATGGCGGGGTTGTACGAGCAGTACGTC.

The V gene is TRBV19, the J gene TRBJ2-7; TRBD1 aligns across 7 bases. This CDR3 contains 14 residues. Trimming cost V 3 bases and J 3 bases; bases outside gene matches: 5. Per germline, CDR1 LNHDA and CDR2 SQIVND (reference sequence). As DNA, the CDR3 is TGTGCCAGTAGTATGAGACAGGGCGGCTACGAGCAGTACTTC. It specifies CASSMRQGGYEQYF.

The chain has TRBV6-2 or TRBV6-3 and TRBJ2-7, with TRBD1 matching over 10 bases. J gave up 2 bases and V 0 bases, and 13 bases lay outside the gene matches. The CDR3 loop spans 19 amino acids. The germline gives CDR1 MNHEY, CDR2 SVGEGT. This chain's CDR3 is CASSYSRQGATATTYEQYV. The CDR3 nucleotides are TGTGCCAGCAGTTACTCGAGACAGGGGGCAACGGCCACGACCTACGAGCAGTACGTC.

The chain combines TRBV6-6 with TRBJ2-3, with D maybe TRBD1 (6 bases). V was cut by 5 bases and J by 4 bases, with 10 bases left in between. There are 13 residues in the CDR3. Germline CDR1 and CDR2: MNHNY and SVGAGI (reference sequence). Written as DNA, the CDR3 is TGTGCCAGCAGTCCCCCAGGGGCAGATACGCAGTATTTT. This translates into CASSPPGADTQYF.

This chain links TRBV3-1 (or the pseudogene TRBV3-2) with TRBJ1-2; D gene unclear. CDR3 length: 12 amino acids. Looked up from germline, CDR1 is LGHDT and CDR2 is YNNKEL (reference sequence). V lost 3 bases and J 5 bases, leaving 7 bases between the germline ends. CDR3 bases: TGTGCCAGCAGCCAGTACAATTATGGCTACACCTTC. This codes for CASSQYNYGYTF.

In DNA form, the CDR3 reads TGTGCCAGCAGCCGGGACAGGATCGCTGAAGCTTTCTTT. Protein product: CASSRDRIAEAFF. The gene calls are TRBV6-5 and TRBJ1-1, with 8 positions matching TRBD1. The CDR3 consists of 13 residues. With 6 bases clipped from V and 6 bases from J, the junction kept 6 bases outside the gene matches. Per the germline V gene, CDR1 is MNHEY and CDR2 is SVGAGI.

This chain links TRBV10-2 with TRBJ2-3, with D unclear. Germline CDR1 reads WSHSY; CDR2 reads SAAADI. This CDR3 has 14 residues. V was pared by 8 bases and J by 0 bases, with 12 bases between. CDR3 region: CASVAPGSTDTQYF. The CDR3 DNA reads TGCGCCAGCGTCGCGCCAGGTAGCACAGATACGCAGTATTTT.

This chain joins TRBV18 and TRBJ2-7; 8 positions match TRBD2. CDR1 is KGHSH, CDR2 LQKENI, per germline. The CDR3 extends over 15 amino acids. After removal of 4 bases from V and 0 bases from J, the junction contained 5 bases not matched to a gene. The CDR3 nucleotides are TGTGCCAGCTCACGACGTAGCGGGAACTCCTACGAGCAGTACTTC. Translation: CASSRRSGNSYEQYF.

The CDR3 DNA is TGTGCCTGGAGTGAGGCTAGCGGGACTAACACCGGGGAGCTGTTTTTT. Translated, it gives CAWSEASGTNTGELFF. This chain joins TRBV30 and TRBJ2-2, with 9 bases lining up with TRBD2. The CDR3 consists of 16 residues. Germline V gives CDR1 GTSNPN, CDR2 SVGIG (reference sequence). V trimming: 1 base; J trimming: 2 bases; junction bases outside the gene matches: 5.

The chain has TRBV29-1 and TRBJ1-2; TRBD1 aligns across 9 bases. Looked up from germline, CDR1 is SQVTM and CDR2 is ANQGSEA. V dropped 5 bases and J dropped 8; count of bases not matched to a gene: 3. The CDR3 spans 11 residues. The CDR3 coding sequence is TGCAGCGTTCGACAGGGGGACGGCTACACCTTC. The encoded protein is CSVRQGDGYTF.

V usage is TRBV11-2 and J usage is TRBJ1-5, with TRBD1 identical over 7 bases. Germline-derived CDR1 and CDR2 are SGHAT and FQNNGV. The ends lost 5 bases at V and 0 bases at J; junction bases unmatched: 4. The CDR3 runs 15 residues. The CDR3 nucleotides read TGTGCCAGCAGCCGAGGGACAGATAGCAATCAGCCCCAGCATTTT. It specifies CASSRGTDSNQPQHF.

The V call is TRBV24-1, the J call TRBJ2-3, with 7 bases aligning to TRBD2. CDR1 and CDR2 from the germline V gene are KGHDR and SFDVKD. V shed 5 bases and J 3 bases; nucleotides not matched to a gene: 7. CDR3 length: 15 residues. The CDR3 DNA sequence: TGTGCCACCAGTGTTAGGGAGGGTTGGACAGATACGCAGTATTTT. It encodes CATSVREGWTDTQYF.

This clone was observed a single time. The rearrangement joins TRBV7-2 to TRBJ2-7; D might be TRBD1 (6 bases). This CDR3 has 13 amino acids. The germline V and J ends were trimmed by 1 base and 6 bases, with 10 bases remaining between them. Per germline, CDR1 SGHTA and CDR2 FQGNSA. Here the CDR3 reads CASSLVLTGEQYV. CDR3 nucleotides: TGTGCCAGCAGCTTAGTCCTGACAGGCGAGCAGTACGTC.

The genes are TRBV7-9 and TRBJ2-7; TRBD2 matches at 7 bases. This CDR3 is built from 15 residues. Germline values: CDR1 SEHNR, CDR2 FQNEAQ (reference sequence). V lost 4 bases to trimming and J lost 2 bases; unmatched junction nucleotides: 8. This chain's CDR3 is CASSSPGTKTYEQYF. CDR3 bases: TGTGCCAGCAGCTCCCCCGGGACTAAAACCTACGAGCAGTACTTC. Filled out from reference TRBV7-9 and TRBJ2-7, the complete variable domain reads DTGVSQNPRHKITKRGQNVTFRCDPISEHNRLYWYRQTLGQGPEFLTYFQNEAQLEKSRLLSDRFSAERPKGSFSTLEIQRTEQGDSAMYLCASSSPGTKTYEQYFGPGTRLTVT.

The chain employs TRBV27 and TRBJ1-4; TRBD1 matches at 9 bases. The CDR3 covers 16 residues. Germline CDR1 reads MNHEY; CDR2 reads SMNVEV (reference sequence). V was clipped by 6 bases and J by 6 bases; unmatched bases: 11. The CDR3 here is CASRPLRQGGDEKLFF. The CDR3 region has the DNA TGTGCCAGCAGACCCCTACGACAGGGGGGGGATGAAAAACTGTTTTTT.

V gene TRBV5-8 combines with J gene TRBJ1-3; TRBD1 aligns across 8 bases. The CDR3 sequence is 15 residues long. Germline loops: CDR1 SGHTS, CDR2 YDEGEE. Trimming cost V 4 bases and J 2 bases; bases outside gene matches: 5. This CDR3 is CASSKTGDPGNTIYF. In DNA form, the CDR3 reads TGTGCCAGCAGCAAGACAGGGGATCCTGGAAACACCATATATTTT.

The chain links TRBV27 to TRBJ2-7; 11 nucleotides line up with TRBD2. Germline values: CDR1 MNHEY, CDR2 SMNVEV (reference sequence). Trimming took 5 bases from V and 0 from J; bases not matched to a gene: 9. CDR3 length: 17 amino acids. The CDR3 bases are TGTGCCAGCAGTCCGACCTCTAGCGGGGGGTCCTCCTACGAGCAGTACGTC. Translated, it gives CASSPTSSGGSSYEQYV.

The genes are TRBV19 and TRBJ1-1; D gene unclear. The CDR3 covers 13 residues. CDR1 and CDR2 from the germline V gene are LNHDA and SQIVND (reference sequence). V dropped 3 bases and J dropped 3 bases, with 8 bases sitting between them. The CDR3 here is CASSIRTDTEAFF. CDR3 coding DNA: TGTGCCAGTAGTATCAGGACTGACACTGAAGCTTTCTTT. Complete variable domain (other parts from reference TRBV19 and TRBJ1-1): DGGITQSPKYLFRKEGQNVTLSCEQNLNHDAMYWYRQDPGQGLRLIYYSQIVNDFQKGDIAEGYSVSREKKESFPLTVTSAQKNPTAFYLCASSIRTDTEAFFGQGTRLTVV.

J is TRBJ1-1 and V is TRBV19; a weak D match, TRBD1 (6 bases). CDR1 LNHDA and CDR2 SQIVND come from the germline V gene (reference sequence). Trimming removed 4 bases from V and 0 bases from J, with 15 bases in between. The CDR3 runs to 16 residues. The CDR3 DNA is TGTGCCAGTAGTAGAGGGGGGGGCAAGATGAACACTGAAGCTTTCTTT. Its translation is CASSRGGGKMNTEAFF.

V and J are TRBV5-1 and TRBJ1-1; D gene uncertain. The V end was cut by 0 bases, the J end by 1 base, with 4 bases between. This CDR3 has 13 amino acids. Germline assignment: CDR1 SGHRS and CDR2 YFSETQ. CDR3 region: CASSLDKNTEAFF. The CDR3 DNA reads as TGCGCCAGCAGCTTGGACAAGAACACTGAAGCTTTCTTT.

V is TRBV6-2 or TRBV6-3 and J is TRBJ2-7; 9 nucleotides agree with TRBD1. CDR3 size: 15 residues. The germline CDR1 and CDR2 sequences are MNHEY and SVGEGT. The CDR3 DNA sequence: TGTGCCAGCAGATACTCGACAGGGGGCTCCTACGAGCAGTACGTC. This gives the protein CASRYSTGGSYEQYV.